The next 31 T cell receptor beta chains were all read from a single sample in a study of blood T cell repertoires in COVID-19. The table came from immunoSEQ multiplex PCR; TCRdb's copy has only in-frame clones and leaves some out. The sample lists about 120,000 clones; about 85% were seen once. Sequences were obtained from peripheral blood. Source of these receptors: a woman at least 80 years old with acute or convalescent COVID-19.

The V call is TRBV9, the J call TRBJ1-1; D is ambiguous. The ends were cut back, 0 bases at V and 4 bases at J, with 16 bases in the middle. Looked up from germline, CDR1 is SGDLS and CDR2 is YYNGEE. The CDR3 is 16 amino acids. CDR3 nucleotide sequence: TGTGCCAGCAGCGTAGCTACGAGCGGGCTGGGCACTGAAGCTTTCTTT. Its protein product is CASSVATSGLGTEAFF. The full variable domain, rest sourced from reference TRBV9 and TRBJ1-1, is DSGVTQTPKHLITATGQRVTLRCSPRSGDLSVYWYQQSLDQGLQFLIQYYNGEERAKGNILERFSAQQFPDLHSELNLSSLELGDSALYFCASSVATSGLGTEAFFGQGTRLTVV.

The chain links TRBV6-6 to TRBJ1-5, with 8 bases aligning to TRBD1. The CDR3 consists of 16 residues. V shed 7 bases, J shed 0 bases, and the junction held 8 bases outside the gene matches. Germline-derived CDR1 and CDR2 are MNHNY and SVGAGI (reference sequence). The CDR3 sequence: CASTDRGPDSNQPQHF. Written as DNA, the CDR3 is TGTGCCAGCACCGACAGGGGACCCGATAGCAATCAGCCCCAGCATTTT.

This chain joins TRBV15 and TRBJ1-1; 12 bases map to TRBD1. Trimming at V came to 3 bases and at J to 1 base, leaving 3 bases not matched to a gene. Germline assignment: CDR1 LNHNV and CDR2 YYDKDF (reference sequence). The CDR3 runs to 16 residues. Here the CDR3 reads CATSRGTGGANTEAFF. The CDR3 coding sequence is TGTGCCACCAGCAGGGGGACAGGGGGCGCGAACACTGAAGCTTTCTTT.

The chain carries TRBV5-1 and TRBJ2-5; D is possibly TRBD2 (5 bases). V lost 4 bases and J 2 bases, leaving 18 bases between the germline ends. This CDR3 is built from 16 residues. CDR1 is SGHRS and CDR2 is YFSETQ in the germline V gene. The CDR3 region is CASSRALGKPQETQYF. The CDR3 nucleotides are TGCGCCAGCAGCCGGGCACTAGGTAAACCTCAAGAGACCCAGTACTTC.

This chain uses TRBV5-1 with TRBJ2-2, with 7 bases matching TRBD1. The V and J ends lost 4 bases and 4 bases, in that order; junction bases with no gene match: 4. The CDR3 sequence is 14 residues long. The germline CDR1 and CDR2 sequences are SGHRS and YFSETQ. The CDR3, as DNA: TGCGCCAGCAGCGGACAGGCGATCACCGGGGAGCTGTTTTTT. Translated: CASSGQAITGELFF.

The V call is TRBV7-3, the J call TRBJ2-1; TRBD2 matches at 8 bases. The CDR3 consists of 15 residues. The germline V gene has CDR1 SGHTA and CDR2 FQGTGA. V shed 4 bases and J 2 bases; nucleotides not matched to a gene: 4. The CDR3 sequence is CASSYRRGAYNEQFF. In DNA form, the CDR3 reads TGTGCCAGCAGCTACAGGCGGGGGGCCTACAATGAGCAGTTCTTC.

The chain has TRBV2 and TRBJ1-5; 10 bases are shared with TRBD1. CDR3 length: 15 amino acids. The V and J ends lost 6 bases and 3 bases, in that order; junction bases with no gene match: 5. Per the germline V gene, CDR1 is SNHLY and CDR2 is FYNNEI. The CDR3 DNA reads TGTGCCAGCAGACGACAGGGGGCTAACAATCAGCCCCAGCATTTT. Its translation is CASRRQGANNQPQHF.

This clone occurred a few times. The identical CDR3 is also encoded by other nucleotide sequences in the sample. V is TRBV5-1 and J is TRBJ1-6; no firm D call. V lost 1 base and J 8 bases, leaving 7 bases between the germline ends. The CDR3 is 13 residues long. Germline lookup yields CDR1 SGHRS and CDR2 YFSETQ. The CDR3 region has the DNA TGCGCCAGCAGCTTGAAACTCGATTCACCCCTCCACTTT. It codes for CASSLKLDSPLHF.

The J gene is TRBJ1-6, the V gene TRBV5-4, with 7 bases matching TRBD1. Germline values: CDR1 SGHNT, CDR2 YYREEE (reference sequence). The ends lost 1 base at V and 7 bases at J; junction bases unmatched: 2. The length of the CDR3 is 14 residues. The CDR3 spells CASSLRGPNSPLHF. Written as DNA, the CDR3 is TGTGCCAGCAGCTTGAGGGGGCCGAATTCACCCCTCCACTTT.

The rearrangement uses TRBV27 and TRBJ1-4; D is unclear. Germline values: CDR1 MNHEY, CDR2 SMNVEV (reference sequence). V gave up 6 bases and J gave up 8 bases, with 13 bases separating them. The CDR3 extends over 13 amino acids. This chain's CDR3 is CASRFRAGEKLFF. The CDR3 nucleotides read TGTGCCAGCAGATTCCGGGCGGGGGAAAAACTGTTTTTT.

This clone is a singleton in its sample. J is TRBJ2-1 and V is TRBV9, with TRBD2 matching 12 bases. The trim removed 7 bases at V and 10 bases at J, leaving 9 bases unmatched. The CDR3 sequence is 14 residues long. CDR1 and CDR2 (germline): SGDLS, YYNGEE. The CDR3: CASAASGGALEQFF. DNA of the CDR3: TGTGCCAGCGCCGCTAGCGGGGGGGCCCTCGAGCAGTTCTTC.

This rearrangement joins TRBV4-1 to TRBJ2-7; D may correspond to TRBD1 or TRBD2 (5 bases each). The CDR3 sequence is 14 residues long. The V and J ends lost 11 bases and 3 bases respectively, with 20 bases between them. Germline V CDR1 and CDR2: MGHRA, YSYEKL. Here the CDR3 DNA reads TGCGCCTACAGCCGGGGCGTACATGACTACGAGCAGTACTTC. Protein: CAYSRGVHDYEQYF.

The V gene is TRBV29-1, the J gene TRBJ2-5; 8 bases align to TRBD1. The CDR3 sequence is 15 residues long. Trimming cost V 4 bases and J 4 bases; bases outside gene matches: 11. Germline CDR1 and CDR2: SQVTM and ANQGSEA. CDR3 loop: CSVGEGRGRRETQYF. Written as DNA, the CDR3 is TGCAGCGTTGGAGAGGGCAGGGGGCGCCGAGAGACCCAGTACTTC.

The genes are TRBV29-1 and TRBJ2-5; perhaps TRBD2 as D (5 bases). The CDR3 totals 14 residues. The germline V and J ends were trimmed by 4 bases and 1 base, with 13 bases remaining between them. The germline V gene encodes CDR1 SQVTM and CDR2 ANQGSEA. For the CDR3, the DNA is TGCAGCGTTGTTAAATCGCGGGCCCAAGAGACCCAGTACTTC. Protein sequence: CSVVKSRAQETQYF.

J is TRBJ1-2 and V is TRBV6-1; weak D call: TRBD1 (5 bases). The CDR3 has 17 amino acids. Germline V CDR1 and CDR2: MNHNS, SASEGT. Deletions cut 0 bases from V and 2 bases from J, with 16 bases between. For the CDR3, the DNA is TGTGCCAGCAGTGAAGCGCCGGGCGGACGGGGGAACTATGGCTACACCTTC. It encodes CASSEAPGGRGNYGYTF.

The V call is TRBV7-9, the J call TRBJ1-4; D might be TRBD1 (5 bases). In germline, CDR1 is SEHNR, CDR2 FQNEAQ (reference sequence). CDR3 length: 13 amino acids. V lost 3 bases and J lost 8, with 10 bases in between. The CDR3 nucleotides read TGTGCCAGCAGCTTCAGGGTCGGGGAAAAACTGTTTTTT. Translated: CASSFRVGEKLFF.

This clone was counted between two and nine times. The genes are TRBV5-1 and TRBJ1-1; maybe TRBD1 (5 bases). The germline V gene has CDR1 SGHRS and CDR2 YFSETQ. The ends were cut back, 2 bases at V and 4 bases at J, with 9 bases in the middle. This CDR3 has 13 residues. CDR3 in amino acids: CASSLGEGTEAFF. For the CDR3, the DNA is TGCGCCAGCAGCTTAGGGGAGGGCACTGAAGCTTTCTTT.

The chain couples TRBV4-1 to TRBJ1-4; D gene ambiguous. CDR1 is MGHRA and CDR2 is YSYEKL in the germline V gene. V lost 0 bases and J 5 bases, leaving 22 bases between the germline ends. This CDR3 spans 19 amino acids. CDR3 amino acids: CASSQDRGGVPRQNEKLFF. The CDR3 DNA reads as TGCGCCAGCAGCCAAGATCGTGGCGGGGTCCCCCGTCAGAATGAAAAACTGTTTTTT.

The chain couples TRBV5-5 to TRBJ1-2; D is possibly TRBD1 (5 bases). The germline V gene has CDR1 SGHKS and CDR2 YYEKEE (reference sequence). Trimming pared 3 bases from V and 8 bases from J, leaving 17 bases between. The CDR3 totals 14 residues. CDR3 nucleotides: TGTGCCAGCAGCTACGAACGCAGGGTTTCGGGCTACACCTTC. Encoded protein: CASSYERRVSGYTF.

The rearrangement uses TRBV10-3 and TRBJ1-1, with D unclear. CDR1 and CDR2 from the germline V gene are ENHRY and SYGVKD. Trimming cost V 11 bases and J 8 bases, with 21 bases left between them. This CDR3 has 13 amino acids. As DNA, the CDR3 is TGTGCCGCCCGCCCCGACCCGGAGAAGGAAGCTTTCTTT. Translated, it gives CAARPDPEKEAFF.

The chain is built from TRBV29-1 and TRBJ1-2; D unclear. Germline CDR1 reads SQVTM; CDR2 reads ANQGSEA. Trimming stripped 3 bases from V and 2 bases from J, with 10 bases between. This CDR3 spans 13 amino acids. CDR3 protein: CSVELAVNYGYTF. In nucleotides, the CDR3 is TGCAGCGTTGAGTTGGCAGTAAACTATGGCTACACCTTC.

V is TRBV9 and J is TRBJ2-4; TRBD1 is a possible D gene (6 bases). From germline, CDR1 is SGDLS and CDR2 YYNGEE. The CDR3 consists of 17 residues. V was pared by 3 bases and J by 3 bases, with 19 bases between. The DNA of the CDR3 is TGTGCCAGCAGCGGGGGGTCACAGGGAGACGTCAAAAACATTCAGTACTTC. It specifies CASSGGSQGDVKNIQYF.

J is TRBJ1-5 and V is TRBV18, with a possible D match to TRBD1 (6 bases). The CDR3 spans 15 residues. Trimming pared 1 base from V and 3 bases from J, leaving 10 bases between. The V gene's germline CDR1 is KGHSH and CDR2 LQKENI. The CDR3 region is CASSPLTGLNQPQHF. CDR3 sequence (DNA): TGTGCCAGCTCACCACTTACAGGGCTCAATCAGCCCCAGCATTTT.

This rearrangement joins TRBV11-1 to TRBJ1-2, with a possible D match to TRBD1 (6 bases). V was pared by 2 bases and J by 3 bases, with 16 bases between. This CDR3 is built from 16 residues. The germline V gene encodes CDR1 SGHAT and CDR2 FQDESV (reference sequence). In DNA form, the CDR3 reads TGTGCCAGCAGCTTATTTTTTTGGGGGCCCGACTATGGCTACACCTTC. The encoded protein is CASSLFFWGPDYGYTF.

In the case of this clone: The junction departs from the called germline gene at one end, perhaps through a read error. The sample contains more than one DNA sequence encoding this CDR3. The rearrangement links TRBV28 to TRBJ1-1; TRBD1 matches at 9 bases. Looked up from germline, CDR1 is MDHEN and CDR2 is SYDVKM. This CDR3 is built from 14 residues. The CDR3 DNA reads TGCGCCAGCAGAACGGACAGGGGGAACACTGAAGCTTTCTTT. Translated, it gives CASRTDRGNTEAFF.

The rearrangement links TRBV9 to TRBJ2-7, with a weak D call TRBD1 (6 bases). The V gene lost 7 bases and the J gene lost 3 bases, with 14 bases spanning the gap. Germline assignment: CDR1 SGDLS and CDR2 YYNGEE. The CDR3 extends over 13 amino acids. The DNA of the CDR3 is TGTGCCAGCGGCAGGGGTTGTCTCTACGAGCAGTACGTC. This encodes CASGRGCLYEQYV.

This chain uses TRBV9 with TRBJ1-3; weak D call: TRBD1 (6 bases). This CDR3 region has 16 residues. Germline-derived CDR1 and CDR2 are SGDLS and YYNGEE. V lost 0 bases and J lost 0, with 10 bases in between. The CDR3 here is CASSVDGQNSGNTIYF. The DNA for the CDR3 is TGTGCCAGCAGCGTAGACGGACAGAACTCTGGAAACACCATATATTTT.

This chain links TRBV6-4 with TRBJ1-5; 7 bases align to TRBD1. Germline CDR1 and CDR2: MRHNA and SNTAGT. The CDR3 covers 16 residues. V gave up 5 bases and J gave up 1 base; unmatched junction bases: 8. The CDR3, as DNA: TGTGCCAGCAGTTTTGACAGGGATGAAAGCAATCAGCCCCAGCATTTT. Protein sequence: CASSFDRDESNQPQHF.

V gene TRBV20-1 combines with J gene TRBJ2-1; D possibly corresponds to TRBD1 (6 bases). The germline V gene has CDR1 DFQATT and CDR2 SNEGSKA (reference sequence). This CDR3 has 11 residues. The germline V and J ends were trimmed by 6 bases and 9 bases, with 12 bases remaining between them. The CDR3 loop reads CSAAGDAEQFF. The DNA of the CDR3 is TGCAGTGCGGCAGGGGACGCTGAGCAGTTCTTC.

The chain carries TRBV25-1 and TRBJ1-1; 11 nucleotides line up with TRBD1. The V gene end was trimmed by 4 bases and the J gene end by 4 bases; junction bases not matched to a gene: 5. The germline V gene has CDR1 MGHDK and CDR2 SYGVNS. The CDR3 totals 15 residues. Here the CDR3 DNA reads TGTGCCAGCAGTGTAGCCGGGACAGGGGGCACTGAAGCTTTCTTT. Translation gives CASSVAGTGGTEAFF. Using reference TRBV25-1 and TRBJ1-1 for the parts outside the CDR3, the full variable domain is EADIYQTPRYLVIGTGKKITLECSQTMGHDKMYWYQQDPGMELHLIHYSYGVNSTEKGDLSSESTVSRIRTEHFPLTLESARPSHTSQYLCASSVAGTGGTEAFFGQGTRLTVV.

This clone was seen more than once but under ten times. V is TRBV4-2 and J is TRBJ1-1; 7 nucleotides line up with TRBD1. The CDR3 runs 15 residues. The junction had 4 bases not matched to a gene; V was cut back by 0 bases and J by 3 bases. Germline-derived CDR1 and CDR2 are LGHNA and YNFKEQ. CDR3 nucleotides: TGTGCCAGCAGCCAAGAAACAGGGGCAGACACTGAAGCTTTCTTT. Protein product: CASSQETGADTEAFF.